The clone carrying this T cell receptor (beta chain) showed up just a few times. What it binds is not known. These data come from a study of blood T cells in healthy people across ages. Study-wide points: Estimated diversity across one million T cells was deemed an underestimate. With unsorted PBMCs, a conclusive comparison of naive versus antigen-experienced cells was not possible. Per million T cells, the diversity of TCR beta decreased roughly linearly as age advanced. Long-lived donors carried more naive CD4+ cells and greater diversity than aged donors.

It was with a sample-barcoded 5' primer and a J-beta primer mix that a second PCR of roughly 7 to 11 cycles was run. A single record per CDR3 protein comes from TCRdb applying MiXCR to the 5' RACE reads. This table holds hundreds of thousands of distinct CDR3 sequences, about 42% found once. Germline CDR1 reads DFQATT; CDR2 reads SNEGSKA (reference sequence). Trimming cost V 5 bases and J 0 bases, with 11 bases left between them. The CDR3 is 13 residues long. Sequenced sample: blood. This sequence joins TRBV20-1 and TRBJ2-7, with a tentative D call TRBD1 (6 bases). The receptor was isolated from an older woman in good health. The CDR3: CSALMTGSYEQYF. The CDR3 DNA reads as TGCAGTGCTCTAATGACAGGCTCCTACGAGCAGTACTTC.